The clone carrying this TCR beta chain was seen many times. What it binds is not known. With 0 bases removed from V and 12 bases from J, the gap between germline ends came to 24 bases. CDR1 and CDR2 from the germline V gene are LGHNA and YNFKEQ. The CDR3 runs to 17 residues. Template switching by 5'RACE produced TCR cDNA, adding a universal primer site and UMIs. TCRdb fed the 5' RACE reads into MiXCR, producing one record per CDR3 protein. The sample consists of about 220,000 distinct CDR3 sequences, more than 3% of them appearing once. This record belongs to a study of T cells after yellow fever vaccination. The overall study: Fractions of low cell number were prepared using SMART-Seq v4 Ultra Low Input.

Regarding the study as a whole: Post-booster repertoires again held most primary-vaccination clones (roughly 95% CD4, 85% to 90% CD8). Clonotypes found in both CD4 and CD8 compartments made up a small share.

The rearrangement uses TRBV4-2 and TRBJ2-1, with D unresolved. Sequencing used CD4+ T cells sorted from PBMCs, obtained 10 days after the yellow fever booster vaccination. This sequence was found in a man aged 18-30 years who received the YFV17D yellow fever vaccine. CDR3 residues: CASSQDRSQAGLLVQFF. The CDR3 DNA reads TGTGCCAGCAGCCAAGATAGGTCCCAAGCCGGATTGTTGGTGCAGTTCTTC.